These 26 T cell receptor beta chains originate from one sample sequenced in a study of cytomegalovirus exposure and HLA in healthy donors. PCR amplification relied on 60 Vbeta primers (plus 13 Jbeta primers). Sequencing was performed with immunoSEQ multiplex PCR; in TCRdb, only in-frame clones are kept and a portion is missing. This table holds 150,000 to 200,000 clones, more than 75% found once. The sample taken for sequencing was PBMCs. All receptors come from a girl in the first two years of life in good health and CMV-seronegative.

Only a few counts were recorded for this clone. The chain joins TRBV2 to TRBJ1-1; D is undetermined. The germline CDR1 and CDR2 sequences are SNHLY and FYNNEI. With 8 bases removed from V and 0 bases from J, the gap between germline ends came to 10 bases. CDR3 length equals 13 residues. The CDR3 DNA sequence: TGTGCCAGCTTTCTAACCATGAACACTGAAGCTTTCTTT. It translates to CASFLTMNTEAFF. The whole variable domain, filled in from reference TRBV2 and TRBJ1-1, reads EPEVTQTPSHQVTQMGQEVILRCVPISNHLYFYWYRQILGQKVEFLVSFYNNEISEKSEIFDDQFSVERPDGSNFTLKIRSTKLEDSAMYFCASFLTMNTEAFFGQGTRLTVV.

This sequence joins TRBV19 and TRBJ1-2; tentatively, D is TRBD1 (6 bases). CDR3 length equals 15 residues. Trimming shortened V by 5 bases and J by 0 bases, and 13 bases separated the two germline ends. Germline CDR1 and CDR2: LNHDA and SQIVND (reference sequence). The CDR3 loop is CASSPDRTANYGYTF. DNA for the CDR3: TGTGCCAGTAGTCCCGACAGGACCGCTAACTATGGCTACACCTTC. The variable domain in full, with the rest retrieved from reference TRBV19 and TRBJ1-2, is DGGITQSPKYLFRKEGQNVTLSCEQNLNHDAMYWYRQDPGQGLRLIYYSQIVNDFQKGDIAEGYSVSREKKESFPLTVTSAQKNPTAFYLCASSPDRTANYGYTFGSGTRLTVV.

This clone was seen a single time. The chain links TRBV5-6 to TRBJ1-2, with D maybe TRBD1 (5 bases). The CDR3 is made up of 16 amino acids. CDR1 and CDR2 (germline): SGHDT, YYEEEE. V was shortened by 4 bases and J by 4 bases, with 20 bases between the two germline ends. In DNA, the CDR3 is TGTGCCAGCAGCGGTCAACGCAGGGATCCATCCTATGGCTACACCTTC. Translated, it gives CASSGQRRDPSYGYTF.

CDR3 protein: CSVAGLAYNEQFF. The DNA for the CDR3 is TGCAGCGTTGCCGGACTAGCCTACAATGAGCAGTTCTTC. The chain combines TRBV29-1 with TRBJ2-1, with 7 nucleotides matching TRBD2. Germline trimming cut 4 bases from V and 2 bases from J; bases unmatched to any gene: 2. Germline assignment: CDR1 SQVTM and CDR2 ANQGSEA. The CDR3 consists of 13 residues.

The rearrangement uses TRBV4-2 and TRBJ1-5, with unresolved D. Germline lookup yields CDR1 LGHNA and CDR2 YNFKEQ. The V gene lost 0 bases and the J gene lost 11 bases, with 11 bases spanning the gap. The CDR3 is 13 amino acids. CDR3 sequence: CASSQDTGVTQHF. The CDR3 DNA reads TGTGCCAGCAGCCAAGATACCGGGGTAACCCAGCATTTT.

The V gene is TRBV25-1, the J gene TRBJ2-3, with a weak D call TRBD2 (5 bases). Trimming cost V 2 bases and J 1 base, with 16 bases left between them. The CDR3 totals 17 residues. Looked up from germline, CDR1 is MGHDK and CDR2 is SYGVNS. CDR3 protein: CASSEASGVVRTDTQYF. For the CDR3, the DNA is TGTGCCAGCAGTGAAGCATCCGGGGTGGTTCGCACAGATACGCAGTATTTT. The complete variable domain, with remaining parts taken from reference TRBV25-1 and TRBJ2-3, reads EADIYQTPRYLVIGTGKKITLECSQTMGHDKMYWYQQDPGMELHLIHYSYGVNSTEKGDLSSESTVSRIRTEHFPLTLESARPSHTSQYLCASSEASGVVRTDTQYFGPGTRLTVL.

This chain joins TRBV14 and TRBJ2-2, with 8 bases aligning to TRBD2. The CDR3 runs to 15 residues. The germline V gene encodes CDR1 SGHDN and CDR2 FVKESK. With 3 bases clipped from V and 6 bases from J, the junction kept 6 bases outside the gene matches. The CDR3 region is CASSHFISGAGELFF. Written as DNA, the CDR3 is TGTGCCAGCAGCCATTTCATTAGCGGGGCCGGGGAGCTGTTTTTT.

The genes are TRBV9 and TRBJ1-5; TRBD1 aligns across 7 bases. With 0 bases clipped from V and 2 bases from J, the junction kept 8 bases outside the gene matches. This CDR3 is built from 17 residues. Germline V gives CDR1 SGDLS, CDR2 YYNGEE. The CDR3 here is CASSVATGTARNQPQHF. For the CDR3, the DNA is TGTGCCAGCAGCGTAGCCACCGGGACAGCCCGCAATCAGCCCCAGCATTTT.

The genes are TRBV4-1 and TRBJ1-5; no firm D call. V dropped 1 base and J dropped 0 bases, with 13 bases sitting between them. Looked up from germline, CDR1 is MGHRA and CDR2 is YSYEKL. The CDR3 spans 17 residues. CDR3 in amino acids: CASSQGLRGSSNQPQHF. For the CDR3, the DNA is TGCGCCAGCAGCCAAGGGTTGCGGGGTAGTAGCAATCAGCCCCAGCATTTT.

Worth noting for this clone: One junction end disagrees with the germline gene, perhaps due to a read error. This chain uses TRBV14 with TRBJ1-2; the match to TRBD1 covers 8 bases. Germline assignment: CDR1 SGHDN and CDR2 FVKESK. The CDR3 has 12 residues. The CDR3 DNA sequence: TGTGCCAGCAGCTTCGACAGGGGCCCCCCAGCCTTC. Amino acids: CASSFDRGPPAF.

The chain has TRBV30 and TRBJ1-6, with a tentative D call TRBD1 (6 bases). CDR1 and CDR2 from the germline V gene are GTSNPN and SVGIG (reference sequence). V was shortened by 4 bases and J by 9 bases, with 22 bases between the two germline ends. CDR3 size: 16 residues. CDR3 nucleotides: TGTGCCTGGACCCCAAGTGGGGGCCTGGGTAGTTCACCCCTCCACTTT. It yields the protein CAWTPSGGLGSSPLHF.

This rearrangement joins TRBV5-1 to TRBJ1-6; 8 nucleotides align to TRBD1. The germline V gene encodes CDR1 SGHRS and CDR2 YFSETQ. Trimming took 2 bases from V and 3 from J; bases not matched to a gene: 7. CDR3 length: 17 amino acids. The CDR3 DNA sequence: TGCGCCAGCAGCTTCTCACAGGGGGACTTCTATAATTCACCCCTCCACTTT. This codes for CASSFSQGDFYNSPLHF.

This rearrangement joins TRBV30 to TRBJ2-5; 7 bases map to TRBD1. Germline loops: CDR1 GTSNPN, CDR2 SVGIG (reference sequence). V gave up 0 bases and J gave up 7 bases; unmatched junction bases: 5. The length of the CDR3 is 13 residues. CDR3 bases: TGTGCCTGGAGTGTTAGAGGGGGCCGGACCCAGTACTTC. This translates into CAWSVRGGRTQYF.

V and J are TRBV4-2 and TRBJ2-7, with 10 bases identical to TRBD1. Germline V CDR1 and CDR2: LGHNA, YNFKEQ. The CDR3 covers 16 residues. The trim removed 0 bases at V and 4 bases at J, leaving 6 bases unmatched. CDR3 in amino acids: CASSQEFGTGVYEQYF. Written as DNA, the CDR3 is TGTGCCAGCAGCCAAGAATTTGGGACAGGGGTATACGAGCAGTACTTC.

The chain carries TRBV6-1 and TRBJ1-1; D is perhaps TRBD1 (6 bases). The CDR3 extends over 14 amino acids. CDR1 is MNHNS and CDR2 is SASEGT in the germline V gene. Trimming left V 6 bases short and J 5 bases short, with 16 bases between. CDR3: CASSDGQFITEAFF. The CDR3, as DNA: TGTGCCAGCAGCGACGGACAGTTCATAACTGAAGCTTTCTTT.

Points on this clone: The same CDR3 is also encoded by other DNA sequences in this sample. This sequence joins TRBV27 and TRBJ2-1; 11 bases fit TRBD1. Germline assignment: CDR1 MNHEY and CDR2 SMNVEV (reference sequence). Trimming took 5 bases from V and 6 from J; bases not matched to a gene: 3. The CDR3 totals 14 residues. CDR3 sequence: CASSPGTGGNEQFF. Written as DNA, the CDR3 is TGTGCCAGCAGTCCCGGGACAGGGGGCAATGAGCAGTTCTTC.

The rearrangement links TRBV2 to TRBJ2-3; no reliable D call. Trimming removed 1 base from V and 2 bases from J, with 10 bases in between. Looked up from germline, CDR1 is SNHLY and CDR2 is FYNNEI. The CDR3 runs to 15 residues. The CDR3 DNA sequence: TGTGCCAGCAGTGAAGTGATACAGTTCACAGATACGCAGTATTTT. It is translated as CASSEVIQFTDTQYF.

The chain employs TRBV2 and TRBJ1-5, with D perhaps TRBD1 (6 bases). Germline V gene sequence: CDR1 SNHLY, CDR2 FYNNEI. The CDR3 covers 14 residues. Trimming cost V 7 bases and J 7 bases, with 17 bases left between them. The CDR3 is CASKTGGLRQPQHF. The CDR3 DNA reads TGTGCCAGCAAGACCGGGGGGCTGAGGCAGCCCCAGCATTTT.

J is TRBJ1-1 and V is TRBV6-5; D unclear. The CDR3 totals 15 residues. The germline V and J ends were trimmed by 5 bases and 0 bases, with 13 bases remaining between them. Germline CDR1 MNHEY, CDR2 SVGAGI. CDR3: CASSNSRIMNTEAFF. The CDR3 bases are TGTGCCAGCAGTAATAGTAGAATCATGAACACTGAAGCTTTCTTT.

About this clone: Sequence at one end of the junction differs from germline and may be a read error. The chain couples TRBV7-9 to TRBJ2-3; D is perhaps TRBD2 (5 bases). The CDR3 is 14 amino acids. In germline, CDR1 is SEHNR, CDR2 FQNEAQ (reference sequence). Here the CDR3 reads CSSSPQGRSDTQYF. CDR3 nucleotide sequence: TGTTCCAGCAGCCCCCAAGGGAGATCAGATACGCAGTATTTT.

The chain is built from TRBV9 and TRBJ2-1, with TRBD2 matching over 7 bases. Losses at the gene ends were 0 bases for V and 4 bases for J; bases not matched to a gene: 10. Per the germline V gene, CDR1 is SGDLS and CDR2 is YYNGEE. This CDR3 comprises 17 residues. In DNA, the CDR3 is TGTGCCAGCAGCGTAGAACGGGGGGACCCCCTATACAATGAGCAGTTCTTC. This sequence encodes CASSVERGDPLYNEQFF.

V gene TRBV19 combines with J gene TRBJ1-1; D may be TRBD1 (5 bases). The germline V and J ends were trimmed by 3 bases and 11 bases, with 16 bases remaining between them. Germline CDR1 and CDR2: LNHDA and SQIVND (reference sequence). This CDR3 spans 13 amino acids. The CDR3 spells CASSITVGAVAFF. Written as DNA, the CDR3 is TGTGCCAGTAGTATTACGGTAGGGGCGGTCGCTTTCTTT.

V usage is TRBV18 and J usage is TRBJ2-7; 7 positions agree with TRBD1. Per the germline V gene, CDR1 is KGHSH and CDR2 is LQKENI. The CDR3 contains 15 residues. Losses at the gene ends were 3 bases for V and 0 bases for J; bases not matched to a gene: 5. The CDR3 region is CASSPGQVSSYEQYF. Written as DNA, the CDR3 is TGTGCCAGCTCACCTGGACAGGTGAGCTCCTACGAGCAGTACTTC.

The chain combines TRBV10-3 with TRBJ2-5, with 7 bases that match TRBD1. V lost 5 bases, J lost 4 bases, and 4 bases stayed unmatched. The CDR3 is 13 amino acids. Germline lookup yields CDR1 ENHRY and CDR2 SYGVKD. The CDR3 spells CAISLQGSETQYF. CDR3 nucleotide sequence: TGTGCCATCAGTCTACAGGGGTCAGAGACCCAGTACTTC.

In nucleotides, the CDR3 is TGTGCCAGCAGCTTGGCCGGGACTCGTTTCTACGAGCAGTACTTC. Residues: CASSLAGTRFYEQYF. This chain joins TRBV5-4 and TRBJ2-7; D is perhaps TRBD2 (6 bases). Germline V gene data show CDR1 as SGHNT and CDR2 as YYREEE (reference sequence). The germline V and J ends were trimmed by 0 bases and 3 bases, with 13 bases remaining between them. The CDR3 has 15 amino acids.

The chain recombines TRBV11-2 with TRBJ1-1, with 7 bases fitting TRBD1. Germline V gene sequence: CDR1 SGHAT, CDR2 FQNNGV. The length of the CDR3 is 16 residues. Trimming cost V 4 bases and J 5 bases; bases outside gene matches: 13. CDR3 sequence reads: CASSSGQTGGGTEAFF. CDR3 DNA sequence: TGTGCCAGCAGCTCGGGACAGACAGGAGGTGGTACTGAAGCTTTCTTT.